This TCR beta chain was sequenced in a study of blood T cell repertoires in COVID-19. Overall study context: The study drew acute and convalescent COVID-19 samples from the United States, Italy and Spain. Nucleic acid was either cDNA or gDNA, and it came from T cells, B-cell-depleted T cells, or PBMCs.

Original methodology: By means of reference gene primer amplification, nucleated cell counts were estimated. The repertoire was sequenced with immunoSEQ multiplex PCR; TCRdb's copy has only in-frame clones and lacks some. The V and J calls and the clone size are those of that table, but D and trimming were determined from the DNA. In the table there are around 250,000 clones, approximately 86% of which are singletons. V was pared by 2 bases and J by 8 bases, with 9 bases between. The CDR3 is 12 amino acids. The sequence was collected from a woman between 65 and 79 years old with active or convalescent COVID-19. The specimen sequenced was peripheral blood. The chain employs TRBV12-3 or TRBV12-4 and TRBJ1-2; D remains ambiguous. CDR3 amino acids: CASSLLTRGYTF. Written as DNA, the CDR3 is TGTGCCAGCAGTTTACTAACTCGGGGCTACACCTTC.